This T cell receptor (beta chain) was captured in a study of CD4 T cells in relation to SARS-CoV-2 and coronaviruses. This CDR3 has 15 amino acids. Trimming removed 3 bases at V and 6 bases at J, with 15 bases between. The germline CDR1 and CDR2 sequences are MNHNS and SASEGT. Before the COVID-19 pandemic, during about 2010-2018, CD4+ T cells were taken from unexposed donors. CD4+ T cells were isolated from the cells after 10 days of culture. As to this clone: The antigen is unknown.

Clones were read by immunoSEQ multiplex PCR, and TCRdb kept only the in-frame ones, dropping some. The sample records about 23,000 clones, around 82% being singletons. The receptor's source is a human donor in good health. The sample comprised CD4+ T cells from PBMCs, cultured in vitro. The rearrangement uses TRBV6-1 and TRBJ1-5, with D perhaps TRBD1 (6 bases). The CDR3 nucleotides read TGTGCCAGCAGTGATATGGGTCAAGGGGGTCAGCCCCAGCATTTT. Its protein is CASSDMGQGGQPQHF.